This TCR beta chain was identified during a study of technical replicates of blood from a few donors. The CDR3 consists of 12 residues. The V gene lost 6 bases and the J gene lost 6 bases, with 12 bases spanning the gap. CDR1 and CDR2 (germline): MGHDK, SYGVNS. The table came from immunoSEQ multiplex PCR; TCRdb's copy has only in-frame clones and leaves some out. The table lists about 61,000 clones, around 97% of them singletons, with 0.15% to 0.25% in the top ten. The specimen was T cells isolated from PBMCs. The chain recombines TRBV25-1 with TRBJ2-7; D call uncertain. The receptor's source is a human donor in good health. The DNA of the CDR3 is TGTGCCAGCAGAGCTATAAGTCCCGAGCAGTACTTC. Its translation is CASRAISPEQYF.